This T cell receptor beta chain was profiled in a study of blood T cells in healthy people across ages. As regards this clonotype: Its antigen is currently unknown.

Findings of the study overall: The fall in TCR beta diversity per million T cells was roughly linear with age.

CDR1 is SNHLY, CDR2 FYNNEI, per germline. The length of the CDR3 is 14 residues. Trimming took 1 base from V and 2 from J, leaving 6 bases between them. Next came a second PCR, run for about 7 to 12 cycles, which used a sample-barcoded 5' primer along with a J-beta primer mix. TCRdb reprocessed the 5' RACE reads via MiXCR and lists one record per CDR3 protein. The data contain some 1.4 million distinct CDR3 sequences, around two fifths of them singletons. This chain uses TRBV2 with TRBJ1-3; D unclear. Material: blood. This TCR came from a woman aged 18 to 35 in good health. The CDR3 sequence: CASSEGTAGNTIYF. The CDR3 nucleotides are TGTGCCAGCAGTGAAGGTACAGCTGGAAACACCATATATTTT.